This is a list of T cell receptor beta chains from one sample in a study of T cell responses to AZD1222 COVID-19 vaccine. Sequencing used immunoSEQ multiplex PCR; TCRdb keeps in-frame clones, though not all of them. The sample yields about 140,000 clones, 89% seen once. The material sequenced was peripheral blood, taken on day 0 of AZD1222 vaccination. Receptors originate from an adult in good health. CDR3s include the opening cysteine and the closing phenylalanine or tryptophan. Each record gives: D gene, clone size, J gene, V gene, CDR3 protein, CDR3 DNA. A D gene is named only where the DNA matches it firmly. Not all rows give a size; the values are once, few, many and, for expanded clones, a class.

TRBD1	NA	TRBJ2-7	TRBV20-1	CSASPGTGGGHYEQYF	TGCAGTGCTAGTCCCGGGACAGGGGGTGGGCACTACGAGCAGTACTTC
TRBD2	NA	TRBJ2-1	TRBV15	CATRISGGANEQFF	TGTGCCACCAGGATTAGCGGGGGGGCTAATGAGCAGTTCTTC
TRBD1	NA	TRBJ1-2	TRBV6-5	CASSRDRAPDGYTF	TGTGCCAGCAGCCGGGACAGGGCCCCGGATGGCTACACCTTC
NA	NA	TRBJ2-2	TRBV28	CASLKSTNGQTGELFF	TGTGCCAGCCTAAAATCGACTAACGGTCAAACCGGGGAGCTGTTTTTT
TRBD1	NA	TRBJ2-7	TRBV11-2	CASSSTGGYEQYF	TGTGCCAGCAGCTCGACAGGGGGATACGAGCAGTACTTC
NA	NA	TRBJ1-1	TRBV19	CASITRGLNTEAFF	TGTGCCAGTATAACTCGGGGGTTGAACACTGAAGCTTTCTTT
NA	NA	TRBJ2-6	TRBV19	CASKPVAGANVLTF	TGTGCCAGTAAACCAGTCGCAGGGGCCAACGTCCTGACTTTC
NA	once	TRBJ2-7	TRBV6-2/TRBV6-3	CASSRDFTWGAYEQYF	TGTGCCAGCAGCCGGGACTTCACCTGGGGGGCCTACGAGCAGTACTTC
NA	NA	TRBJ1-2	TRBV6-2/TRBV6-3	CASSYAGGRNYGYTF	TGTGCCAGCAGTTACGCCGGGGGGCGAAACTATGGCTACACCTTC
NA	NA	TRBJ2-7	TRBV30	CAWSVVVGGAEQYF	TGTGCCTGGAGTGTTGTGGTGGGCGGGGCCGAGCAGTACTTC
NA	NA	TRBJ1-2	TRBV9	CASSVLPEGVEGYTF	TGTGCCAGCAGCGTACTCCCAGAGGGGGTGGAGGGCTACACCTTC
NA	NA	TRBJ1-1	TRBV5-4	CASRTDKLNTEAFF	TGTGCCAGCAGAACCGACAAGTTAAACACTGAAGCTTTCTTT
NA	NA	TRBJ1-2	TRBV11-2	CASSWDDTGGYTF	TGTGCCAGCAGCTGGGACGATACGGGGGGCTACACCTTC
NA	NA	TRBJ1-5	TRBV6-6	CASSPIPTAYSNQPQHF	TGTGCCAGCAGTCCGATTCCGACAGCGTATAGCAATCAGCCCCAGCATTTT
TRBD1	NA	TRBJ2-3	TRBV6-6	CASSPRDRVTDTQYF	TGTGCCAGCAGCCCCAGGGACAGGGTAACAGATACGCAGTATTTT
NA	NA	TRBJ2-5	TRBV13	CASSLGGGQGETQYF	TGTGCCAGCAGCTTAGGAGGGGGGCAGGGAGAGACCCAGTACTTC
TRBD1	NA	TRBJ1-5	TRBV29-1	CSAAGQGNQPQHF	TGCAGCGCAGCGGGACAGGGAAATCAGCCCCAGCATTTT
TRBD1	NA	TRBJ1-5	TRBV7-8	CASSDRTGARNQPQHF	TGTGCCAGCAGCGACCGGACAGGGGCACGCAATCAGCCCCAGCATTTT
NA	NA	TRBJ1-2	TRBV4-3	CASSLHRDTNYGYTF	TGCGCCAGCAGCCTGCACAGGGATACAAACTATGGCTACACCTTC
TRBD2	few	TRBJ2-1	TRBV13	CASSPWKTSGGYNEQFF	TGTGCCAGCAGCCCGTGGAAGACTAGCGGGGGCTACAATGAGCAGTTCTTC
TRBD1	NA	TRBJ1-6	TRBV28	CASSFDDRGPLHF	TGTGCCAGCAGTTTCGATGACAGGGGACCCCTCCACTTT
NA	NA	TRBJ1-3	TRBV4-2	CASSQAAPGNTIYF	TGTGCCAGCAGCCAAGCGGCCCCTGGAAACACCATATATTTT
NA	NA	TRBJ2-5	TRBV7-2	CASSKGGVETQYF	TGTGCCAGCAGCAAAGGCGGGGTCGAGACCCAGTACTTC